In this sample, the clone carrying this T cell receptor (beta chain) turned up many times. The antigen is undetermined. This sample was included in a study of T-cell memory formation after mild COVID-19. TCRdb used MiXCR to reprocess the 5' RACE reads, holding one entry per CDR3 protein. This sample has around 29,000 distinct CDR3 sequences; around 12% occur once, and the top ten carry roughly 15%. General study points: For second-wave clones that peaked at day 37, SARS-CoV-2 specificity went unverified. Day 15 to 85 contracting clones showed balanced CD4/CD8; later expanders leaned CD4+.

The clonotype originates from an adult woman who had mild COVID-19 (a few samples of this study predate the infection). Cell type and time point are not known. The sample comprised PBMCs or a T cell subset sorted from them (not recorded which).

CDR3 amino acids: CAGGRANTGELFF. CDR3 bases: TGTGCCGGGGGGAGAGCGAACACCGGGGAGCTGTTTTTT. The chain recombines TRBV6-2 or TRBV6-3 with TRBJ2-2; perhaps TRBD2 as D (6 bases). The CDR3 spans 13 residues. V lost 11 bases and J lost 0, with 10 bases in between. The germline V gene has CDR1 MNHEY and CDR2 SVGEGT.